This T cell receptor (beta chain) is drawn from a study of circulating CD8 cells and anti-PD-1 response in melanoma. Study-wide findings and caveats: A small cohort with few responders supplied the baseline and M1 comparisons.

V lost 7 bases and J 5 bases, leaving 17 bases between the germline ends. There are 14 residues in the CDR3. The germline V gene encodes CDR1 LNHDA and CDR2 SQIVND (reference sequence). This clonotype qualifies as medium-sized. The antigen is undetermined. Using approximately 15 ng of total RNA, TCR libraries were made with the QIAseq Immune Repertoire TCR panel. Each CDR3 protein gets one entry after TCRdb re-called the reads with MiXCR. This sample has more than 800 distinct CDR3 sequences, with roughly 6.2% found just once. Live CD3+CD8+TCRalphabeta+ cells were sorted into four subsets by PD-1 and/or TIGIT.

The sequence was collected from a human donor with melanoma. The chain links TRBV19 to TRBJ1-1; D call uncertain. The sequences come from CD8+ T cells from PBMCs, collected at baseline or after one month of anti-PD-1 therapy (not recorded which). In DNA form, the CDR3 reads TGTGCCAGTATCGCCGGGCCCGGAGGTACTGAAGCTTTCTTT. Protein sequence: CASIAGPGGTEAFF.